This TCR beta chain originates from a study of T cell responses to AZD1222 COVID-19 vaccine. Study findings and constraints: Variant regions that are unmutated are reportedly the target of nearly half of spike-specific TCRs. Repertoires in all cases were sampled only once the peak T cell response had passed. White British ancestry dominated among donors, who included more females, and clonal diversity was possibly underestimated.

On this clone itself: The antigen is not known.

Per the germline V gene, CDR1 is SGHKS and CDR2 is YYEKEE (reference sequence). The CDR3 consists of 14 residues. J lost 5 bases, V lost 4 bases, and 5 bases had no gene match. Some clones are missing from TCRdb's copy, which holds only in-frame ones; the method was immunoSEQ multiplex PCR. The table includes 95,000 to 100,000 clones, 90% detected once. The sequence was collected from an adult in good health. This sequence joins TRBV5-5 and TRBJ1-5; 8 nucleotides match TRBD1. Sequencing used peripheral blood, obtained on day 0 of AZD1222 vaccination. The CDR3 loop reads CASSENRGYQPQHF. The CDR3 coding sequence is TGTGCCAGCAGCGAAAACAGGGGGTATCAGCCCCAGCATTTT.